These 20 T cell receptor beta chains were sequenced from one sample in a study of CD8 T cells in ankylosing spondylitis. From the 5' RACE reads, TCRdb called clonotypes with MiXCR, one entry per CDR3 protein. The sample records about 92,000 distinct CDR3 sequences, just under 9% being singletons. The source material was blood, either unsorted or a sorted T cell fraction (not recorded which). Receptors were obtained from a male donor with ankylosing spondylitis or in good health (not recorded which).

The chain joins TRBV7-8 to TRBJ2-1, with D tentatively TRBD1 (6 bases). The CDR3 spans 15 residues. Trimming took off 1 base at V and 4 bases at J, with 11 bases between the two ends. Germline V gene data show CDR1 as SGHVS and CDR2 as FQNEAQ. The CDR3 nucleotides read TGTGCCAGCAGCTTAGGGGGGCAAACTTACAATGAGCAGTTCTTC. Residues: CASSLGGQTYNEQFF. The full variable domain, completed using reference TRBV7-8 and TRBJ2-1, is GAGVSQSPRYKVAKRGQDVALRCDPISGHVSLFWYQQALGQGPEFLTYFQNEAQLDKSGLPSDRFFAERPEGSVSTLKIQRTQQEDSAVYLCASSLGGQTYNEQFFGPGTRLTVL.

Many counts were recorded for this clonotype. V usage is TRBV12-3 or TRBV12-4 and J usage is TRBJ2-7; no definite D call. The CDR3 is made up of 12 amino acids. V lost 5 bases and J lost 3, with 8 bases in between. This chain's CDR3 is CASSALDYEQYF. For the CDR3, the DNA is TGTGCCAGCAGTGCGCTAGACTACGAGCAGTACTTC.

This clonotype was seen ten or more times. The J gene is TRBJ2-7, the V gene TRBV13; 8 bases are a match to TRBD1. Germline V CDR1 and CDR2: PRHDT, FYEKMQ (reference sequence). The CDR3 covers 14 residues. V gave up 5 bases and J gave up 6 bases; unmatched junction bases: 9. The CDR3 nucleotides read TGTGCCAGCAGCCATCCGGGACAGGATCCCGAGCAGTACTTC. Translated, it gives CASSHPGQDPEQYF.

This clonotype showed up just a few times. The DNA of the CDR3 is TGTGCCAGCAGCAATAGAGCCAAAAACATTCAGTACTTC. This encodes CASSNRAKNIQYF. This chain joins TRBV27 and TRBJ2-4; D not certain. CDR3 length: 13 amino acids. V lost 6 bases and J lost 0, with 6 bases in between. Germline CDR1 reads MNHEY; CDR2 reads SMNVEV (reference sequence).

The rearrangement joins TRBV7-3 to TRBJ1-2; D unclear. The CDR3 is 15 amino acids. CDR1 is SGHTA, CDR2 FQGTGA, per germline. V gave up 6 bases and J gave up 2 bases, with 16 bases separating them. The chain's CDR3 is CASRPTIQPNYGYTF. The DNA for the CDR3 is TGTGCCAGCAGACCCACAATACAGCCCAACTATGGCTACACCTTC.

This clonotype occurred many times. The chain carries TRBV30 and TRBJ1-2, with D possibly matching TRBD1 (5 bases). CDR1 and CDR2 (germline): GTSNPN, SVGIG (reference sequence). The CDR3 consists of 13 residues. V was shortened by 4 bases and J by 5 bases, with 14 bases between the two germline ends. The CDR3 DNA reads TGTGCCTGGATGCCGACAGACACTTATGGCTACACCTTC. Translating it yields CAWMPTDTYGYTF.

This rearrangement joins TRBV20-1 to TRBJ1-4; tentatively, D is TRBD1 (6 bases). V lost 8 bases and J lost 3, with 25 bases in between. Germline CDR1 reads DFQATT; CDR2 reads SNEGSKA (reference sequence). The CDR3 is 17 residues long. This CDR3 reads CSFSAGGGGSPNEKLFF. CDR3 DNA sequence: TGCAGTTTCTCGGCTGGGGGGGGCGGATCGCCTAATGAAAAACTGTTTTTT.

This clonotype came up many times. This sequence joins TRBV5-5 and TRBJ2-2; D is perhaps TRBD1 (6 bases). V was pared by 0 bases and J by 0 bases, with 9 bases between. The CDR3 has 16 residues. CDR1 SGHKS and CDR2 YYEKEE come from the germline V gene (reference sequence). CDR3 amino acids: CASSLVPGANTGELFF. The CDR3 bases are TGTGCCAGCAGCTTGGTTCCAGGGGCGAACACCGGGGAGCTGTTTTTT.

This clonotype was recorded at least ten times. The J gene is TRBJ2-4, the V gene TRBV5-1; 7 bases are shared with TRBD1. Germline V lookup: CDR1 SGHRS, CDR2 YFSETQ. The junction had 9 bases not matched to a gene; V was cut back by 4 bases and J by 5 bases. The CDR3 consists of 15 residues. In DNA form, the CDR3 reads TGCGCCAGCAGCGTGTGGGGGACAGAGCAAAACATTCAGTACTTC. It specifies CASSVWGTEQNIQYF.

In this sample, this clonotype turned up many times. The CDR3 reads CASSLVGLSPYEQYF. DNA of the CDR3: TGTGCCAGCAGCTTAGTAGGACTATCACCCTACGAGCAGTACTTC. This rearrangement joins TRBV7-8 to TRBJ2-7; tentative D call: TRBD2 (6 bases). The CDR3 has 15 amino acids. The ends were cut back, 1 base at V and 2 bases at J, with 12 bases in the middle. Germline lookup yields CDR1 SGHVS and CDR2 FQNEAQ.

This clonotype occurred many times. The V call is TRBV4-2, the J call TRBJ2-2; D may match TRBD1 or TRBD2 (5 bases each). The ends were cut back, 5 bases at V and 4 bases at J, with 14 bases in the middle. This CDR3 is 15 amino acids long. Germline V gene sequence: CDR1 LGHNA, CDR2 YNFKEQ. CDR3 DNA: TGTGCCAGCAGCATCCAAATCGGGGCCACCGGGGAGCTGTTTTTT. Its protein is CASSIQIGATGELFF.

This clonotype was detected many times. CDR3 nucleotide sequence: TGTGCCAGCAGCGCCTCTAGCGGGGGAGGCGGGGGTACGCAGTATTTT. This encodes CASSASSGGGGGTQYF. V gene TRBV7-2 combines with J gene TRBJ2-3, with 10 bases matching TRBD2. CDR1 is SGHTA and CDR2 is FQGNSA in the germline V gene. V was pared by 5 bases and J by 8 bases, with 13 bases of the junction left unmatched. The CDR3 spans 16 residues.

The table lists this clonotype with many counts. The chain is built from TRBV5-5 and TRBJ2-3; the D is unclear. V was shortened by 4 bases and J by 4 bases, with 13 bases between the two germline ends. This CDR3 spans 14 amino acids. Germline lookup yields CDR1 SGHKS and CDR2 YYEKEE (reference sequence). The CDR3 sequence: CASSLQHGPDTQYF. The CDR3 DNA sequence: TGTGCCAGCAGCCTACAACACGGGCCAGATACGCAGTATTTT. Filled out from reference TRBV5-5 and TRBJ2-3, the complete variable domain reads DAGVTQSPTHLIKTRGQQVTLRCSPISGHKSVSWYQQVLGQGPQFIFQYYEKEERGRGNFPDRFSARQFPNYSSELNVNALLLGDSALYLCASSLQHGPDTQYFGPGTRLTVL.

This clonotype was picked up many times. In nucleotides, the CDR3 is TGTGCCAGCAGCGTAGCTAGAGGGAGCCTTTACAATGAGCAGTTCTTC. Protein sequence: CASSVARGSLYNEQFF. This chain joins TRBV9 and TRBJ2-1; TRBD2 is a possible D gene (5 bases). Trimming removed 0 bases at V and 4 bases at J, with 14 bases between. The germline V gene has CDR1 SGDLS and CDR2 YYNGEE. The CDR3 is 16 residues long.

As to this clonotype: This may stem from a read error, because a much larger clone lies one nucleotide away. The chain recombines TRBV4-2 with TRBJ1-2; 7 positions agree with TRBD1. Germline V CDR1 and CDR2: LGHNA, YNFKEQ. The CDR3 spans 15 residues. DNA of the CDR3: TGTGTCAGCAGCTACTCGACAGGGCAACGAGACGGCTACACCTTC. Encoded protein: CVSSYSTGQRDGYTF.

Ten or more counts support this clonotype. The chain links TRBV7-2 to TRBJ2-5; 7 bases fit TRBD2. CDR1 is SGHTA and CDR2 is FQGNSA in the germline V gene. The CDR3 runs 15 residues. The ends lost 5 bases at V and 5 bases at J; junction bases unmatched: 11. The DNA of the CDR3 is TGTGCCAGCAGCCGCGATGTTTGGGAGGGGGAGACCCAGTACTTC. Translation: CASSRDVWEGETQYF. Variable domain in full (rest from reference TRBV7-2 and TRBJ2-5): GAGVSQSPSNKVTEKGKDVELRCDPISGHTALYWYRQSLGQGLEFLIYFQGNSAPDKSGLPSDRFSAERTGGSVSTLTIQRTQQEDSAVYLCASSRDVWEGETQYFGPGTRLLVL.

This clonotype has a count of ten or more. CDR3: CASSLNWETQYF. The CDR3 region has the DNA TGTGCCAGCAGCTTAAACTGGGAGACCCAGTACTTC. The V call is TRBV7-8, the J call TRBJ2-5; D ambiguous. The CDR3 extends over 12 amino acids. Germline CDR1 and CDR2: SGHVS and FQNEAQ. V lost 2 bases to trimming and J lost 5 bases, with 6 bases between them.

The V and J genes are TRBV7-3 and TRBJ2-3; 7 nucleotides align to TRBD2. V was pared by 5 bases and J by 1 base, with 15 bases of the junction left unmatched. The CDR3 is 18 residues long. Germline V gene data show CDR1 as SGHTA and CDR2 as FQGTGA. Here the CDR3 reads CASSPGLFTGGRTDTQYF. The DNA for the CDR3 is TGTGCCAGCAGCCCGGGGCTATTTACGGGGGGTCGCACAGATACGCAGTATTTT.

This chain links TRBV11-2 with TRBJ2-2; D ambiguous. V dropped 1 base and J dropped 4 bases, with 10 bases sitting between them. Germline CDR1 is SGHAT and CDR2 is FQNNGV. This CDR3 has 15 residues. In nucleotides, the CDR3 is TGTGCCAGCAGCTTAGGGGGTGTGGGCACCGGGGAGCTGTTTTTT. Its translation: CASSLGGVGTGELFF.

This clonotype has a count of ten or more. The CDR3 sequence is CAIRNPPWGGYQETQYF. CDR3 DNA: TGTGCCATCCGAAACCCCCCTTGGGGGGGGTACCAAGAGACCCAGTACTTC. This chain joins TRBV6-2 or TRBV6-3 and TRBJ2-5; TRBD2 agrees at 7 bases. Germline CDR1 reads MNHEY; CDR2 reads SVGEGT. Trimming removed 10 bases from V and 0 bases from J; junction bases left unmatched: 17. This CDR3 contains 17 residues.